The clone carrying this T cell receptor (beta chain) was observed a handful of times. Its specificity is not known. The PCR was carried out with 60 Vbeta primers and 13 Jbeta primers. The data were produced by immunoSEQ multiplex PCR, yet TCRdb's version contains in-frame clones alone and is incomplete. Of 150,000 to 200,000 clones listed, roughly 12% are singletons. This record comes from a study of cytomegalovirus exposure and HLA in healthy donors. Whole-study results and caveats: The study recorded fewer than 200 TCR beta chains that were cytomegalovirus-associated.

CDR1 SGHKS and CDR2 YYEKEE come from the germline V gene (reference sequence). Trimming removed 1 base from V and 4 bases from J, with 6 bases in between. The CDR3 contains 13 residues. These donors, healthy bone marrow donors, were studied. The sequencing sample was made of PBMCs. The rearrangement joins TRBV5-5 to TRBJ1-5, with D unclear. This sequence was found in a man aged 45-65 years in good health and CMV-seropositive. CDR3 DNA: TGTGCCAGCAGCTTGCTCGGGAATCAGCCCCAGCATTTT. Translation gives CASSLLGNQPQHF.